The 4 T cell receptor beta chains below all came from one sample that was sequenced in a study of cytomegalovirus exposure and HLA in healthy donors. PCR amplification relied on 60 Vbeta primers (plus 13 Jbeta primers). TCRdb's copy holds only in-frame clones and misses some; the assay was immunoSEQ multiplex PCR. The sample includes over 70,000 clones, around 71% of them seen just once. Sequenced: PBMCs. The receptors shown here come from a man younger than 40 in good health and CMV-seronegative.

The chain links TRBV28 to TRBJ2-7; TRBD1 is a possible D gene (6 bases). The CDR3 contains 12 residues. The germline V gene encodes CDR1 MDHEN and CDR2 SYDVKM. The V end lost 2 bases, the J end lost 6 bases, and 8 bases lay between the germline ends. In DNA form, the CDR3 reads TGTGCCAGCAGTTTAGGACAGCGCGAGCAGTACTTC. Its translation is CASSLGQREQYF.

The rearrangement links TRBV5-8 to TRBJ2-1; 7 bases are shared with TRBD1. The germline CDR1 and CDR2 sequences are SGHTS and YDEGEE. The CDR3 has 15 amino acids. V lost 4 bases, J lost 0 bases, and 4 bases stayed unmatched. The CDR3 region has the DNA TGTGCCAGCAGCCGGACAGGAAGCTCCTACAATGAGCAGTTCTTC. Its translation is CASSRTGSSYNEQFF.

This clone was recorded a few times. The chain employs TRBV4-2 and TRBJ1-3, with unresolved D. The CDR3 is 16 residues long. Per germline, CDR1 LGHNA and CDR2 YNFKEQ. V lost 0 bases to trimming and J lost 0 bases, with 9 bases between them. CDR3 sequence (DNA): TGTGCCAGCAGCCAAGAGGAGGCTCACTCTGGAAACACCATATATTTT. As protein: CASSQEEAHSGNTIYF.

The CDR3 is CASSQFPGGETYEQYF. The CDR3, as DNA: TGCGCCAGCAGCCAATTCCCTGGCGGGGAAACCTACGAGCAGTACTTC. The chain links TRBV4-1 to TRBJ2-7, with D tentatively TRBD2 (6 bases). Trimming removed 2 bases from V and 2 bases from J, with 16 bases in between. The germline gives CDR1 MGHRA, CDR2 YSYEKL. The CDR3 consists of 16 residues.